The 5 T cell receptor beta chains below all came from one sample that was sequenced in a study of blood T cell repertoires in COVID-19. Measured with immunoSEQ multiplex PCR; TCRdb has only the in-frame clones, and not every one. Among about 170,000 clones, 83% were seen once, and the ten largest hold approximately 18%. Sequencing used peripheral blood. Receptor source: a woman aged 70-85 years who had recovered from COVID-19.

The chain is built from TRBV6-5 and TRBJ1-2; D possibly corresponds to TRBD1 (5 bases). The CDR3 consists of 13 residues. Germline-derived CDR1 and CDR2 are MNHEY and SVGAGI. Trimming removed 5 bases at V and 4 bases at J, with 11 bases between. CDR3 sequence reads: CASSRLGGYGYTF. The DNA of the CDR3 is TGTGCCAGCAGTCGACTCGGGGGCTATGGCTACACCTTC.

The gene calls are TRBV9 and TRBJ2-3; TRBD2 is a possible D gene (6 bases). This CDR3 has 14 amino acids. V was trimmed by 3 bases and J by 1 base, leaving 9 bases between them. The V gene's germline CDR1 is SGDLS and CDR2 YYNGEE. DNA for the CDR3: TGTGCCAGCAGCGCGGGACTGCGCACAGATACGCAGTATTTT. Translation gives CASSAGLRTDTQYF.

In DNA form, the CDR3 reads TGTGCCAGCAGCCCCCGGTTGGTAGCGGGCTCCTACGAGCAGTACTTC. Encoded protein: CASSPRLVAGSYEQYF. V gene TRBV13 combines with J gene TRBJ2-7, with 7 bases matching TRBD2. The CDR3 runs 16 residues. Losses at the gene ends were 5 bases for V and 0 bases for J; bases not matched to a gene: 10. The V gene's germline CDR1 is PRHDT and CDR2 FYEKMQ (reference sequence).

The chain joins TRBV5-1 to TRBJ2-5; 10 bases fit TRBD2. Germline loops: CDR1 SGHRS, CDR2 YFSETQ. The CDR3 spans 14 residues. V lost 0 bases to trimming and J lost 7 bases; unmatched junction nucleotides: 3. The CDR3 sequence: CASSLVIAGGTQYF. The CDR3 DNA is TGCGCCAGCAGCTTGGTCATAGCGGGAGGGACCCAGTACTTC.

The CDR3 here is CASSQNRAHGYTF. The CDR3 region has the DNA TGTGCCAGCAGCCAGAACAGGGCCCATGGCTACACCTTC. The chain employs TRBV3-1 (or the pseudogene TRBV3-2) and TRBJ1-2, with D possibly matching TRBD1 (6 bases). Germline CDR1 is LGHDT and CDR2 is YNNKEL (reference sequence). Trimming cost V 3 bases and J 6 bases, with 11 bases left between them. The CDR3 is 13 amino acids.